Each of the 7 T cell receptor beta chains below was sequenced from the same sample in a study of blood T cell repertoires in COVID-19. Profiling relied on immunoSEQ multiplex PCR, and the TCRdb table lists in-frame clones only, not all of them. The profile shows 250,000 to 400,000 clones, approximately 90% of them singletons. Sequenced sample: peripheral blood. The receptors were sampled from a woman aged 25 to 39 with COVID-19, enrolled during active disease.

The chain recombines TRBV28 with TRBJ1-2; D gene uncertain. The V and J ends lost 5 bases and 4 bases respectively, with 17 bases between them. CDR3 length: 15 amino acids. Germline V lookup: CDR1 MDHEN, CDR2 SYDVKM. DNA of the CDR3: TGTGCCAGCAGTCCCCTCCAGGACGGGAGCTATGGCTACACCTTC. This gives the protein CASSPLQDGSYGYTF.

The V and J genes are TRBV27 and TRBJ2-3; 12 nucleotides agree with TRBD2. There are 20 residues in the CDR3. Germline CDR1 MNHEY, CDR2 SMNVEV (reference sequence). The V gene end was trimmed by 5 bases and the J gene end by 4 bases; junction bases not matched to a gene: 19. Here the CDR3 DNA reads TGTGCCAGCAGTCCCACCCCGGGGCTAGCGGGGGGGATTCCCTCAGATACGCAGTATTTT. Protein: CASSPTPGLAGGIPSDTQYF.

This clone was counted between two and nine times. The chain links TRBV2 to TRBJ1-6, with 8 bases lining up with TRBD1. Germline V gives CDR1 SNHLY, CDR2 FYNNEI. After removal of 5 bases from V and 5 bases from J, the junction contained 8 bases not matched to a gene. This CDR3 has 16 residues. The CDR3 coding sequence is TGTGCCAGCAGTAGACAGGGGAGGAAGAATAATTCACCCCTCCACTTT. It translates to CASSRQGRKNNSPLHF.

This clone showed up just once. V gene TRBV11-2 combines with J gene TRBJ2-6; D perhaps matches TRBD2 (5 bases). CDR1 and CDR2 (germline): SGHAT, FQNNGV. There are 16 residues in the CDR3. Trimming removed 1 base from V and 4 bases from J, with 11 bases in between. The CDR3 DNA reads TGTGCCAGCAGCTTAGCCCGAGGGAGAGGGGCCAACGTCCTGACTTTC. Translated: CASSLARGRGANVLTF.

This clone was observed a few times. V usage is TRBV29-1 and J usage is TRBJ2-5; 8 bases align to TRBD1. Losses at the gene ends were 6 bases for V and 5 bases for J; bases not matched to a gene: 11. Per germline, CDR1 SQVTM and CDR2 ANQGSEA. This CDR3 is 14 amino acids long. The CDR3 DNA sequence: TGCAGCGTCAAAGTCAGGGGGCGCAGGGAGACCCAGTACTTC. Its translation: CSVKVRGRRETQYF.

V and J are TRBV9 and TRBJ1-1; D might be TRBD1 (5 bases). CDR3 length: 14 amino acids. CDR1 and CDR2 from the germline V gene are SGDLS and YYNGEE. V lost 3 bases and J lost 1, with 10 bases in between. The CDR3 nucleotides read TGTGCCAGCAGCGCGAACAGGCAGAACACTGAAGCTTTCTTT. Protein product: CASSANRQNTEAFF.

V and J are TRBV7-2 and TRBJ2-1, with TRBD2 matching 8 bases. The junction had 11 bases not matched to a gene; V was cut back by 4 bases and J by 12 bases. Germline assignment: CDR1 SGHTA and CDR2 FQGNSA. This CDR3 has 14 residues. In nucleotides, the CDR3 is TGTGCCAGCAGCTCCCGGGGGGGCCCTTTTGGGCAGTTCTTC. This codes for CASSSRGGPFGQFF.